This entry lists 32 T cell receptor beta chains sequenced from one sample in a study of CD8+CD57+ T cells in acquired aplastic anemia. TCR beta VDJ and CDR3 were profiled, and genomic DNA was the template. MiXCR, run by TCRdb on the reads, gives a single entry per CDR3 protein. The table shows 100,000 to 150,000 distinct CDR3 sequences, with around 48% occurring only once. What was sequenced was sorted CD4+, CD8+, or CD8+CD57+ T cells (not recorded which) from PBMCs. These receptors were collected from a human donor in good health, serving as a control.

The chain has TRBV10-3 and TRBJ2-5; 14 nucleotides agree with TRBD2. CDR3 length: 17 amino acids. From germline, CDR1 is ENHRY and CDR2 SYGVKD. Trimming removed 6 bases from V and 2 bases from J; junction bases left unmatched: 8. Here the CDR3 DNA reads TGTGCCATCAGGAGAGGACTAGCGGGGGGTTCACAAGAGACCCAGTACTTC. Protein product: CAIRRGLAGGSQETQYF.

This clonotype was picked up many times. The gene calls are TRBV12-3 or TRBV12-4 and TRBJ1-3, with 10 bases that match TRBD1. CDR3 size: 15 residues. V dropped 6 bases and J dropped 2; count of bases not matched to a gene: 4. Written as DNA, the CDR3 is TGTGCCAGCAGCCGCGGACAGGGGGCTGGAAACACCATATATTTT. Amino acid sequence: CASSRGQGAGNTIYF.

This clonotype came up many times. V is TRBV7-2 and J is TRBJ2-7; D gene uncertain. V was trimmed by 1 base and J by 6 bases, leaving 10 bases between them. This CDR3 contains 13 residues. Per the germline V gene, CDR1 is SGHTA and CDR2 is FQGNSA. CDR3 bases: TGTGCCAGCAGCTTAGAGCATAAGAGCGAGCAGTACTTC. Translated, it gives CASSLEHKSEQYF.

This clonotype has a handful of counts. The rearrangement links TRBV29-1 to TRBJ1-2; D is uncertain. With 2 bases removed from V and 5 bases from J, the gap between germline ends came to 6 bases. The CDR3 totals 11 residues. Germline CDR1 is SQVTM and CDR2 is ANQGSEA. As DNA, the CDR3 is TGCAGCGTTGAAACGGGATATGGCTACACCTTC. Its translation is CSVETGYGYTF.

This clonotype was picked up many times. This chain links TRBV20-1 with TRBJ2-5, with no clear D. Per the germline V gene, CDR1 is DFQATT and CDR2 is SNEGSKA (reference sequence). The germline V and J ends were trimmed by 6 bases and 1 base, with 15 bases remaining between them. This CDR3 is built from 14 residues. The CDR3 sequence: CSAPLARTQETQYF. The CDR3 DNA is TGCAGTGCCCCTCTTGCTCGCACCCAAGAGACCCAGTACTTC.

This clonotype was observed at least ten times. The chain recombines TRBV12-3 or TRBV12-4 with TRBJ1-2, with D uncertain. The CDR3 is 11 amino acids. With 3 bases removed from V and 4 bases from J, the gap between germline ends came to 3 bases. CDR3 bases: TGTGCCAGCAGTTTGGGCTATGGCTACACCTTC. Amino acids: CASSLGYGYTF.

This clonotype was found many times. The gene calls are TRBV7-2 and TRBJ1-2, with 10 bases matching TRBD1. V was pared by 5 bases and J by 3 bases, with 6 bases of the junction left unmatched. This CDR3 region has 15 residues. CDR1 and CDR2 (germline): SGHTA, FQGNSA. The CDR3 coding sequence is TGTGCCAGCAGCGTCCGACAGGGGGCTGACTATGGCTACACCTTC. It specifies CASSVRQGADYGYTF.

The rearrangement uses TRBV10-3 and TRBJ2-5; 7 bases are a match to TRBD1. The germline CDR1 and CDR2 sequences are ENHRY and SYGVKD. The CDR3 extends over 16 amino acids. V shed 4 bases and J 3 bases; nucleotides not matched to a gene: 11. The CDR3 loop reads CAISGTGLRGKETQYF. The CDR3 DNA sequence: TGTGCCATCAGTGGGACAGGTCTCCGGGGAAAAGAGACCCAGTACTTC.

The DNA for the CDR3 is TGCAGCGTGAATCTAGCAGGAGAGACCCAGTACTTC. Residues: CSVNLAGETQYF. This chain uses TRBV29-1 with TRBJ2-5; D is perhaps TRBD2 (5 bases). The V and J ends lost 6 bases and 4 bases respectively, with 12 bases between them. This CDR3 spans 12 amino acids. CDR1 is SQVTM, CDR2 ANQGSEA, per germline.

V gene TRBV29-1 combines with J gene TRBJ1-2; 9 bases are shared with TRBD1. With 7 bases clipped from V and 4 bases from J, the junction kept 7 bases outside the gene matches. The germline gives CDR1 SQVTM, CDR2 ANQGSEA. This CDR3 has 13 residues. CDR3 residues: CSAATGGGYGYTF. CDR3 nucleotide sequence: TGCAGCGCCGCGACAGGGGGAGGCTATGGCTACACCTTC.

Of note for this clonotype: Given a much more abundant clone one base away, this may be a read error. V usage is TRBV5-6 and J usage is TRBJ1-1; 8 nucleotides agree with TRBD1. The V segment lost 4 bases and the J segment 9 bases; nucleotides outside the gene matches: 11. Germline lookup yields CDR1 SGHDT and CDR2 YYEEEE. The CDR3 contains 14 residues. The CDR3 bases are TGTGCCAGCAGCATGCAGGGGGCCGCTCGAAAAGCTTTCTTT. It translates to CASSMQGAARKAFF. The full variable domain, rest sourced from reference TRBV5-6 and TRBJ1-1, is DAGVTQSPTHLIKTRGQQVTLRCSPKSGHDTVSWYQQALGQGPQFIFQYYEEEERQRGNFPDRFSGHQFPNYSSELNVNALLLGDSALYLCASSMQGAARKAFFGQGTRLTVV.

Ten or more counts support this clonotype. CDR3: CSARSPKEQFF. Written as DNA, the CDR3 is TGCAGTGCTAGGTCCCCGAAGGAGCAGTTCTTC. The genes are TRBV20-1 and TRBJ2-1; no clear D gene. CDR3 length: 11 residues. The V end lost 3 bases, the J end lost 10 bases, and 10 bases lay between the germline ends. Germline V gene sequence: CDR1 DFQATT, CDR2 SNEGSKA (reference sequence).

This clonotype was counted at least ten times. The rearrangement joins TRBV9 to TRBJ2-1; a weak D match, TRBD2 (5 bases). Trimming pared 3 bases from V and 5 bases from J, leaving 21 bases between. Germline V gives CDR1 SGDLS, CDR2 YYNGEE. The CDR3 runs to 17 residues. As DNA, the CDR3 is TGTGCCAGCAGCGGACCCCGCCGGGGTGTATCCCACAATGAGCAGTTCTTC. Translated, it gives CASSGPRRGVSHNEQFF.

This clonotype was detected a few times. A much larger clone lies one base from this, so it may be a read error. The chain employs TRBV7-9 and TRBJ1-2; D perhaps matches TRBD1 (5 bases). The CDR3 runs to 14 residues. Germline V lookup: CDR1 SEHNR, CDR2 FQNEAQ (reference sequence). The V end was cut by 8 bases, the J end by 2 bases, with 15 bases between. CDR3 DNA sequence: TGTGCCAGCGGCACCGGGACTCAGAACTATGGCTACACCTTC. Residues: CASGTGTQNYGYTF.

The V call is TRBV3-1, the J call TRBJ1-1; D uncertain. The germline V gene encodes CDR1 LGHDT and CDR2 YNNKEL (reference sequence). CDR3 length: 16 residues. Deletions cut 0 bases from V and 1 base from J, with 12 bases between. The CDR3 sequence: CASSQDGGYGNTEAFF. CDR3 coding DNA: TGTGCCAGCAGCCAAGATGGAGGGTATGGGAACACTGAAGCTTTCTTT.

The chain recombines TRBV19 with TRBJ1-1; D not resolved. The CDR3 sequence is 11 residues long. V lost 9 bases, J lost 7 bases, and 12 bases lay in between. Germline-derived CDR1 and CDR2 are LNHDA and SQIVND (reference sequence). CDR3 nucleotide sequence: TGTGCCAGCAGTCCATTAGTTGAAGCTTTCTTT. It codes for CASSPLVEAFF. Variable domain in full (rest from reference TRBV19 and TRBJ1-1): DGGITQSPKYLFRKEGQNVTLSCEQNLNHDAMYWYRQDPGQGLRLIYYSQIVNDFQKGDIAEGYSVSREKKESFPLTVTSAQKNPTAFYLCASSPLVEAFFGQGTRLTVV.

This clonotype was observed at least ten times. The chain uses TRBV7-2 and TRBJ2-5, with D uncertain. Trimming cost V 3 bases and J 5 bases, with 7 bases left between them. The CDR3 sequence is 12 residues long. CDR1 and CDR2 (germline): SGHTA, FQGNSA. CDR3 DNA: TGTGCCAGCAGCTTTTACGGGGAGACCCAGTACTTC. Protein product: CASSFYGETQYF.

This clonotype appeared many times. The chain has TRBV7-7 and TRBJ2-1; 8 bases align to TRBD1. CDR1 is SSHAT and CDR2 is FNYEAQ in the germline V gene (reference sequence). After removal of 5 bases from V and 8 bases from J, the junction contained 5 bases not matched to a gene. The CDR3 runs to 13 residues. The CDR3 nucleotides are TGTGCCAGCAGCGTCGGACAGGGCTATGAGCAGTTCTTC. Protein sequence: CASSVGQGYEQFF.

This sequence joins TRBV19 and TRBJ1-2; TRBD1 agrees at 8 bases. The germline CDR1 and CDR2 sequences are LNHDA and SQIVND (reference sequence). The V and J ends lost 2 bases and 8 bases, in that order; junction bases with no gene match: 7. The CDR3 consists of 14 residues. CDR3 sequence: CASSIRGQGKGYTF. The CDR3 region has the DNA TGTGCCAGTAGTATACGAGGACAGGGAAAGGGCTACACCTTC.

At least ten counts were recorded for this clonotype. This chain joins TRBV29-1 and TRBJ2-7; TRBD2 agrees at 16 bases. This CDR3 has 15 residues. CDR1 SQVTM and CDR2 ANQGSEA come from the germline V gene. V lost 5 bases to trimming and J lost 2 bases; unmatched junction nucleotides: 3. The CDR3 spells CSVSGTSGGAYEQYF. The CDR3 DNA sequence: TGCAGCGTTTCCGGGACTAGCGGGGGGGCCTACGAGCAGTACTTC.

This clonotype was observed at least ten times. The CDR3 loop reads CASRRGGQDNYEQYF. Written as DNA, the CDR3 is TGTGCCAGCAGGAGGGGCGGCCAAGATAACTACGAGCAGTACTTC. V usage is TRBV12-3 or TRBV12-4 and J usage is TRBJ2-7; D may match TRBD1 or TRBD2 (5 bases each). This CDR3 spans 15 amino acids. The V end lost 6 bases, the J end lost 3 bases, and 18 bases lay between the germline ends.

This clonotype was detected many times. The chain has TRBV10-3 and TRBJ2-3, with 8 bases fitting TRBD1. From germline, CDR1 is ENHRY and CDR2 SYGVKD. The CDR3 runs to 15 residues. V lost 4 bases and J lost 3; bases outside the gene matches: 6. DNA for the CDR3: TGTGCCATCAGTGCGCCGGGACAGGAAACAGATACGCAGTATTTT. Amino acid sequence: CAISAPGQETDTQYF.

This clonotype was recorded at least ten times. The rearrangement uses TRBV6-1 and TRBJ1-2; TRBD1 matches at 7 bases. The V segment lost 9 bases and the J segment 7 bases; nucleotides outside the gene matches: 26. The CDR3 consists of 18 residues. Germline loops: CDR1 MNHNS, CDR2 SASEGT. CDR3 sequence reads: CASASSWDVGTAFRGYTF. The CDR3, as DNA: TGTGCCAGTGCCAGCAGCTGGGACGTGGGGACAGCTTTTCGTGGCTACACCTTC.

In its sample, this clonotype was seen a few times. This may stem from a read error, because a much larger clone lies one nucleotide away. The chain has TRBV2 and TRBJ2-3; 11 positions match TRBD2. Unmatched junction bases numbered 13, after V lost 6 bases and J lost 5 bases. Germline V lookup: CDR1 SNHLY, CDR2 FYNNEI. CDR3 length: 17 residues. CDR3 DNA sequence: TGTGCCAGCAGGGAGGCTTTAGCGGGGGGGGCGGGAGATACGCAGTATTTT. This codes for CASREALAGGAGDTQYF.

This clonotype was detected ten times or more. The chain couples TRBV19 to TRBJ1-2; no reliable D call. This CDR3 has 14 amino acids. V lost 11 bases and J lost 0, with 16 bases in between. Germline-derived CDR1 and CDR2 are LNHDA and SQIVND (reference sequence). The CDR3 nucleotides are TGTGCCGGGCGACTGGTGGGAACTAACTATGGCTACACCTTC. Encoded protein: CAGRLVGTNYGYTF. Drawing the rest from reference TRBV19 and TRBJ1-2, the complete variable domain is DGGITQSPKYLFRKEGQNVTLSCEQNLNHDAMYWYRQDPGQGLRLIYYSQIVNDFQKGDIAEGYSVSREKKESFPLTVTSAQKNPTAFYLCAGRLVGTNYGYTFGSGTRLTVV.

This clonotype was detected a few times. The CDR3 nucleotides read TGTGCCATCAGGCGGGAGGGTCCCTATGGCTACACCTTC. Translating it yields CAIRREGPYGYTF. The chain combines TRBV10-3 with TRBJ1-2; D is undetermined. The V gene lost 6 bases and the J gene lost 4 bases, with 12 bases spanning the gap. Germline lookup yields CDR1 ENHRY and CDR2 SYGVKD. The CDR3 contains 13 residues.

Remarks on this clonotype: Given a much more abundant clone one base away, this may be a read error. This chain joins TRBV6-2 or TRBV6-3 and TRBJ2-7; D perhaps matches TRBD1 (5 bases). CDR1 and CDR2 from the germline V gene are MNHEY and SVGEGT. Between the trimmed V and J ends, which lost 3 bases and 7 bases, there was a span of 28 bases. The CDR3 is 18 residues long. The CDR3 nucleotides read TGTGCCAGCAGTTATCCAAGCTTCTCGGTACAGGCCCGTCTGGAGCAGTACTTC. This codes for CASSYPSFSVQARLEQYF.

This chain links TRBV5-3 with TRBJ2-3, with D perhaps matching TRBD1 or TRBD2 (7 bases each). TRBV5-3 qualifies as an ORF whose function is uncertain. The CDR3 consists of 13 residues. Between the trimmed V and J ends, which lost 9 bases and 1 base, there was a span of 12 bases. This CDR3 is CATQGGGTDTQYF. CDR3 sequence (DNA): TGTGCCACCCAGGGGGGGGGCACAGATACGCAGTATTTT.

This clonotype was observed many times. J is TRBJ2-2 and V is TRBV6-2 or TRBV6-3; unclear D gene. This CDR3 is 15 amino acids long. The V and J ends lost 10 bases and 0 bases respectively, with 15 bases between them. Germline V gene lookup returns CDR1 MNHEY and CDR2 SVGEGT. In DNA, the CDR3 is TGTGCCACCAACCCACCCCTTTCGAACACCGGGGAGCTGTTTTTT. This sequence encodes CATNPPLSNTGELFF.

At least ten counts were recorded for this clonotype. The chain couples TRBV3-1 to TRBJ2-7; D is unresolved. The CDR3 sequence is 16 residues long. Germline CDR1 reads LGHDT; CDR2 reads YNNKEL (reference sequence). V lost 0 bases and J 3 bases, leaving 15 bases between the germline ends. The CDR3 region has the DNA TGTGCCAGCAGCCAAGATTGGTCTAGTCTGGACTACGAGCAGTACTTC. It specifies CASSQDWSSLDYEQYF.

This clonotype was observed a handful of times. This chain links TRBV7-9 with TRBJ1-1, with D unclear. V lost 8 bases and J lost 1, with 11 bases in between. The germline V gene encodes CDR1 SEHNR and CDR2 FQNEAQ (reference sequence). This CDR3 contains 13 residues. CDR3: CASAISQNTEAFF. As DNA, the CDR3 is TGTGCCAGCGCGATTTCACAGAACACTGAAGCTTTCTTT.

This clonotype was counted many times. The gene calls are TRBV7-3 and TRBJ2-7, with 7 positions matching TRBD1. V lost 5 bases and J lost 0; bases outside the gene matches: 4. Germline CDR1 SGHTA, CDR2 FQGTGA. CDR3 length: 14 residues. Here the CDR3 reads CASSPGQSSYEQYF. CDR3 in DNA: TGTGCCAGCAGCCCGGGACAGAGCTCCTACGAGCAGTACTTC.